This section outlines one TCR beta chain sequence together with its context. These data belong to a study of CD8 T cells in Susac syndrome. It was with random hexamers that about 0.45 to 1 ug RNA was reverse transcribed. TCRdb re-analysed the immunoSEQ multiplex PCR reads in MiXCR, keeping a single row per CDR3 protein. Seen here are about 130,000 distinct CDR3 sequences, about 95% observed once, and the top ten hold roughly 0.13%. The CDR3 length is 14 residues. V was clipped by 6 bases and J by 3 bases; unmatched bases: 7. The germline gives CDR1 MNHEY, CDR2 SMNVEV (reference sequence). This chain uses TRBV27 with TRBJ2-5; the match to TRBD1 covers 7 bases. Sequenced input: CD4+ T cells from PBMCs. This sequence originates from a human donor in good health. DNA of the CDR3: TGTGCCAGCAGGAGACAGGGATTGGAAGAGACCCAGTACTTC. Its protein product is CASRRQGLEETQYF.